These T cell receptor beta chains were read from a single sample in a study of cytomegalovirus exposure and HLA in healthy donors. Data came from immunoSEQ multiplex PCR; TCRdb stores just in-frame clones and leaves some out. The sample records about 190,000 clones, around 84% being singletons. The specimen sequenced was PBMCs. All receptors derive from a woman in her 50s in good health and CMV-seropositive. The CDR3 runs from the conserved cysteine through the conserved F or W. Each record gives: CDR3 length, D gene, V gene, clone size, J gene, CDR3 protein, CDR3 DNA. A D gene is named only where the DNA matches it firmly. Expanded clones are given a class, and other clones once, few, many or no size at all.

>17|TRBD1|TRBV7-3|NA|TRBJ1-6
CASSSGQGGPYNSPLHF
TGTGCCAGCAGCTCCGGACAGGGGGGCCCCTATAATTCACCCCTCCACTTT
>15|TRBD2|TRBV5-1|NA|TRBJ2-2
CASSLQTGGTGELFF
TGCGCCAGCAGCCTGCAAACGGGGGGCACCGGGGAGCTGTTTTTT
>13|TRBD2|TRBV5-4|NA|TRBJ2-1
CASRLAGGNEQFF
TGTGCCAGCCGACTAGCGGGGGGGAATGAGCAGTTCTTC
>15|NA|TRBV13|once|TRBJ1-2
CASRYGSGGWDGYTF
TGTGCCAGCAGATACGGCTCGGGGGGGTGGGATGGCTACACCTTC
>14|TRBD1|TRBV18|NA|TRBJ1-2
CASSPPDRGRGYTF
TGTGCCAGCTCACCACCGGACAGGGGGCGAGGCTACACCTTC
>17|TRBD2|TRBV11-2|NA|TRBJ2-1
CASSLGRTSGGDNEQFF
TGTGCCAGCAGCTTAGGAAGGACTAGCGGGGGGGACAATGAGCAGTTCTTC
>21|TRBD2|TRBV27|NA|TRBJ2-3
CASSSYLALSGGARNTDTQYF
TGTGCCAGCAGTTCATACCTGGCCCTCAGCGGGGGGGCCCGGAACACAGATACGCAGTATTTT
>11|NA|TRBV30|NA|TRBJ2-1
CAWSVHYEQFF
TGTGCCTGGAGTGTCCACTATGAGCAGTTCTTC
>13|NA|TRBV5-5|NA|TRBJ1-6
CASSLEGNSPLHF
TGTGCCAGCAGCTTGGAGGGGAATTCACCCCTCCACTTT
>15|NA|TRBV19|NA|TRBJ2-2
CASSPLGLNTGELFF
TGTGCCAGTAGTCCCCTCGGACTGAACACCGGGGAGCTGTTTTTT
>15|NA|TRBV19|NA|TRBJ2-7
CASSALRQAPYEQYF
TGTGCCAGTAGTGCTCTTAGACAGGCCCCCTACGAGCAGTACTTC
>16|TRBD1|TRBV4-1|NA|TRBJ2-7
CASSGRTGTGKDEQYF
TGCGCCAGCAGCGGACGCACCGGGACAGGGAAGGACGAGCAGTACTTC
>16|NA|TRBV7-8|NA|TRBJ2-1
CASSSGGGGGRGEQFF
TGTGCCAGCAGCTCAGGGGGCGGCGGGGGCCGGGGTGAGCAGTTCTTC
>15|TRBD2|TRBV5-1|NA|TRBJ2-3
CASRDSGVRTDTQYF
TGCGCCAGCAGAGATAGCGGGGTGCGCACAGATACGCAGTATTTT
>14|NA|TRBV14|NA|TRBJ2-1
CASSQVTSYNEQFF
TGTGCCAGCAGCCAGGTGACTAGCTACAATGAGCAGTTCTTC
>12|NA|TRBV6-1|NA|TRBJ2-3
CASSVNTDTQYF
TGTGCCAGCAGTGTCAACACAGATACGCAGTATTTT
>13|NA|TRBV7-7|NA|TRBJ1-3
CASSAGPGNTIYF
TGTGCTAGCAGCGCGGGACCGGGAAACACCATATATTTT
>14|NA|TRBV30|NA|TRBJ1-4
CAWSVGGTNEKLFF
TGTGCCTGGAGTGTTGGAGGGACTAATGAAAAACTGTTTTTT
>16|NA|TRBV28|NA|TRBJ1-1
CASSFSLGAGPCEAFF
TGTGCCAGCAGTTTTAGTTTGGGGGCCGGCCCGTGTGAAGCTTTCTTT
>15|NA|TRBV7-2|NA|TRBJ2-7
CASSSAAGLAYEQYF
TGTGCCAGCAGCTCCGCAGCGGGCCTGGCCTACGAGCAGTACTTC
>15|TRBD2|TRBV10-3|NA|TRBJ2-3
CAISGTSGVTDTQYF
TGTGCCATCAGTGGGACTAGCGGGGTGACAGATACGCAGTATTTT
>16|TRBD2|TRBV27|NA|TRBJ2-3
CASSSLAGGWADTQYF
TGTGCCAGCAGTTCCTTAGCGGGGGGTTGGGCAGATACGCAGTATTTT
>15|NA|TRBV27|once|TRBJ1-6
CASSVARGDNSPLHF
TGTGCCAGCAGTGTCGCGCGGGGGGATAATTCACCCCTCCACTTT
>16|NA|TRBV5-1|NA|TRBJ2-3
CASSLGLGGNTDTQYF
TGCGCCAGCAGCTTGGGGTTGGGGGGTAACACAGATACGCAGTATTTT
>13|NA|TRBV5-1|NA|TRBJ1-2
CASRPGTNYGYTF
TGCGCCAGCAGACCCGGGACTAACTATGGCTACACCTTC
>15|NA|TRBV6-6|few|TRBJ1-5
CASSYASSGDQPQHF
TGTGCCAGCAGTTACGCGTCGTCGGGTGATCAGCCCCAGCATTTT
>13|TRBD2|TRBV11-3|NA|TRBJ2-5
CASSSSGGKTQYF
TGTGCCAGCAGCTCTAGCGGGGGTAAGACCCAGTACTTC
>14|NA|TRBV6-6|NA|TRBJ1-4
CASRFLLANEKLFF
TGTGCCAGCAGATTTTTATTAGCCAATGAAAAACTGTTTTTT
>15|NA|TRBV7-2|NA|TRBJ2-7
CASSVLRGGAYEQYF
TGTGCCAGCAGCGTCCTGCGAGGAGGGGCCTACGAGCAGTACTTC
>14|TRBD2|TRBV27|once|TRBJ2-1
CASSPWTSGGEQFF
TGTGCCAGCAGTCCGTGGACTAGCGGGGGAGAGCAGTTCTTC
>18|NA|TRBV4-1|NA|TRBJ2-4
CASSQPSGEGVAKNIQYF
TGCGCCAGCAGCCAACCCAGCGGTGAGGGGGTAGCCAAAAACATTCAGTACTTC
>14|NA|TRBV4-2|NA|TRBJ2-5
CASSQEEGHSSQYF
TGTGCCAGCAGCCAAGAGGAGGGGCACTCGTCCCAGTACTTC
>15|NA|TRBV9|NA|TRBJ1-1
CASSVGEVRNTEAFF
TGTGCCAGCAGCGTAGGCGAGGTCCGCAACACTGAAGCTTTCTTT
>14|NA|TRBV7-8|NA|TRBJ2-7
CASSSRGAAREQYF
TGTGCCAGCAGCTCCCGTGGGGCCGCTCGGGAGCAGTACTTC
>14|NA|TRBV4-3|NA|TRBJ1-5
CASSQDGRDQPQHF
TGCGCCAGCAGCCAAGATGGCCGGGATCAGCCCCAGCATTTT
>13|NA|TRBV2|NA|TRBJ1-2
CASSEGLNYGYTF
TGTGCCAGCAGTGAGGGACTGAACTATGGCTACACCTTC
>13|NA|TRBV4-3|few|TRBJ1-1
CASSQDLSQGAFF
TGCGCCAGCAGCCAAGATCTTTCCCAGGGAGCTTTCTTT
>15|NA|TRBV4-3|NA|TRBJ1-1
CASSQGINSPAEAFF
TGCGCCAGCAGCCAAGGGATTAACAGTCCCGCAGAGGCTTTCTTT
>16|NA|TRBV6-5|few|TRBJ1-4
CASSYSGVRGNEKLFF
TGTGCCAGCAGTTACTCGGGGGTCAGGGGTAATGAAAAACTGTTTTTT
>15|TRBD2|TRBV7-2|NA|TRBJ2-7
CASSPGTSGVYEQYF
TGTGCCAGCAGCCCCGGGACTAGCGGAGTCTACGAGCAGTACTTC
>14|TRBD1|TRBV6-1|NA|TRBJ2-7
CASSGQGSRDEQYF
TGTGCCAGCAGCGGACAGGGCAGTAGGGACGAGCAGTACTTC
>13|TRBD1|TRBV6-1|NA|TRBJ1-2
CASSDATGVGYTF
TGTGCCAGCAGTGATGCGACAGGGGTCGGCTACACCTTC
>16|NA|TRBV7-2|once|TRBJ2-6
CASSRDPGIGANVLTF
TGTGCCAGCAGTAGGGATCCGGGAATCGGGGCCAACGTCCTGACTTTC
>16|TRBD2|TRBV4-3|NA|TRBJ2-3
CASSQEASGGAYTQYF
TGCGCCAGCAGCCAAGAGGCTAGCGGGGGGGCTTATACGCAGTATTTT
>12|NA|TRBV6-5|NA|TRBJ1-3
CASKGLGNTIYF
TGTGCCAGCAAGGGGTTAGGAAACACCATATATTTT
>12|NA|TRBV6-5|NA|TRBJ2-7
CASSEARNEQYF
TGTGCCAGCAGTGAAGCTAGGAACGAGCAGTACTTC
>13|NA|TRBV27|NA|TRBJ2-3
CASSIGHGDTQYF
TGTGCCAGCAGCATAGGACACGGCGATACGCAGTATTTT
>16|TRBD2|TRBV5-1|NA|TRBJ2-1
CASSKIAGGPANEQFF
TGCGCCAGCAGCAAAATAGCGGGGGGGCCCGCCAATGAGCAGTTCTTC
>16|NA|TRBV5-1|NA|TRBJ1-3
CASSPDSAISGNTIYF
TGCGCCAGCAGCCCGGACTCAGCAATCTCTGGAAACACCATATATTTT
>12|TRBD1|TRBV28|NA|TRBJ1-1
CASRGGQGKAFF
TGTGCCAGCAGGGGAGGACAGGGCAAGGCTTTCTTT
>14|TRBD2|TRBV2|NA|TRBJ2-1
CASRGTSGNNEQFF
TGTGCCAGCAGAGGGACTAGCGGTAACAATGAGCAGTTCTTC
>14|NA|TRBV11-1|NA|TRBJ2-7
CASSSQGSSYEQYF
TGTGCCAGCAGCTCCCAGGGGAGCTCCTACGAGCAGTACTTC
>15|NA|TRBV6-6|NA|TRBJ1-5
CASRQTEYSNQPQHF
TGTGCCAGCAGACAGACAGAGTATAGCAATCAGCCCCAGCATTTT
>18|TRBD2|TRBV4-1|NA|TRBJ2-7
CASSQEGHSGVSYYEQYF
TGCGCCAGCAGCCAGGAAGGCCATAGCGGGGTTTCTTATTACGAGCAGTACTTC